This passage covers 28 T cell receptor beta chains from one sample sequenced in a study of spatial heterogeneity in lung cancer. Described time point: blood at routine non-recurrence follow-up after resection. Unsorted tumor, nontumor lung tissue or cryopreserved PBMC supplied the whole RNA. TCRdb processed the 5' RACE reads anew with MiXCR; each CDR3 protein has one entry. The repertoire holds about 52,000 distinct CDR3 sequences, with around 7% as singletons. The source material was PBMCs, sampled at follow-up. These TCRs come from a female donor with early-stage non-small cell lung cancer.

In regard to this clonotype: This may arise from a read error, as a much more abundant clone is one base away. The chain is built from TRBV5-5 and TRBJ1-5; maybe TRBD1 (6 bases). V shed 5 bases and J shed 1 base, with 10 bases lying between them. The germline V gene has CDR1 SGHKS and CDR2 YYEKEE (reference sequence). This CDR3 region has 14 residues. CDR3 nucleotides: TGTGCCAGCAGTATCGGACAGAGCAATCAGCCCCAGCATTTT. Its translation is CASSIGQSNQPQHF.

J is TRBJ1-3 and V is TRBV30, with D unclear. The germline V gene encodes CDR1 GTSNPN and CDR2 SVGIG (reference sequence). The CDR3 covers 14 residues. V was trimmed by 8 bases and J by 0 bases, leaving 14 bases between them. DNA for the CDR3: TGTGCCAGAAATACGGAGAGCTCTGGAAACACCATATATTTT. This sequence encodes CARNTESSGNTIYF.

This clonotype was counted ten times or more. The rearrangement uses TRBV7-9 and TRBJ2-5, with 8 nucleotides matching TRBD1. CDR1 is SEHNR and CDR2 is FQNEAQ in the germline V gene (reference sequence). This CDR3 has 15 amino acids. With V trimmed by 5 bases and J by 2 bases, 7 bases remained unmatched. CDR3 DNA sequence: TGTGCCAGCAGCAGAGGACAGGGTACGCAAGAGACCCAGTACTTC. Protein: CASSRGQGTQETQYF.

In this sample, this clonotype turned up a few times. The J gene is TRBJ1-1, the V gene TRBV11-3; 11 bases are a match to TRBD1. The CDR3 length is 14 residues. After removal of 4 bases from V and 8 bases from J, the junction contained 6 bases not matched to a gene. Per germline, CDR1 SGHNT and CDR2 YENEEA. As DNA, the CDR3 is TGTGCCAGCAGCTCCTCGCGGGACAGGGGGGAAGCTTTCTTT. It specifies CASSSSRDRGEAFF.

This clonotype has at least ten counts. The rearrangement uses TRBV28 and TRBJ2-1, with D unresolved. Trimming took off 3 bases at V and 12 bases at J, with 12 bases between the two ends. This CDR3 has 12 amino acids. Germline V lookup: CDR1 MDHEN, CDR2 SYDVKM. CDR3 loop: CASSFATLGQFF. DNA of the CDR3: TGTGCCAGCAGTTTCGCGACTTTGGGGCAGTTCTTC. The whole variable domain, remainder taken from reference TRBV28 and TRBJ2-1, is DVKVTQSSRYLVKRTGEKVFLECVQDMDHENMFWYRQDPGLGLRLIYFSYDVKMKEKGDIPEGYSVSREKKERFSLILESASTNQTSMYLCASSFATLGQFFGPGTRLTVL.

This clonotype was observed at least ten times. DNA of the CDR3: TGTGCCAGCAGCTTCGTCCCACCGACTAGCGGGGCCCAGTACTTC. Translation gives CASSFVPPTSGAQYF. The V and J genes are TRBV5-5 and TRBJ2-5; 11 bases map to TRBD2. Germline V gives CDR1 SGHKS, CDR2 YYEKEE (reference sequence). With V trimmed by 2 bases and J by 9 bases, 9 bases remained unmatched. The CDR3 loop spans 15 amino acids.

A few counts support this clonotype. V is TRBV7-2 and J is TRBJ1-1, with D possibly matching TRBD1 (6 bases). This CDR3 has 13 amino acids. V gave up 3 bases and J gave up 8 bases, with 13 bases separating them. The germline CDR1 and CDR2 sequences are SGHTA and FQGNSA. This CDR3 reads CASSLRFTGEAFF. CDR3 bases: TGTGCCAGCAGCTTGAGGTTCACAGGGGAAGCTTTCTTT.

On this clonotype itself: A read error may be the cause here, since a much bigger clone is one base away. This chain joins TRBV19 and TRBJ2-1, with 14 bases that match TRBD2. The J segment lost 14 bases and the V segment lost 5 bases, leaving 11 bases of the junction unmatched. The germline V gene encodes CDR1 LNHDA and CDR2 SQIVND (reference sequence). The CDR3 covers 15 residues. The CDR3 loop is CASSEPGLAGALEFF. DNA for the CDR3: TGTGCCAGTAGTGAGCCGGGACTAGCGGGGGCGCTCGAGTTCTTC.

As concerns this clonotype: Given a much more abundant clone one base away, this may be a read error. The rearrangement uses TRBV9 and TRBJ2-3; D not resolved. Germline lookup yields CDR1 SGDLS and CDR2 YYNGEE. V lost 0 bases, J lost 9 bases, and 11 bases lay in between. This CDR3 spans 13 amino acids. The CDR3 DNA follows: TGTGCCAGCAGCGTAGTGAAATGTAACACGCAGTATTTT. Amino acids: CASSVVKCNTQYF.

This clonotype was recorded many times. The CDR3 is CATTGGNTQYF. The DNA of the CDR3 is TGTGCCACCACTGGGGGCAATACGCAGTATTTT. The chain carries TRBV24-1 and TRBJ2-3; D perhaps matches TRBD1 (6 bases). Germline CDR1 is KGHDR and CDR2 is SFDVKD. The CDR3 has 11 amino acids. The V gene lost 8 bases and the J gene lost 7 bases, with 9 bases spanning the gap.

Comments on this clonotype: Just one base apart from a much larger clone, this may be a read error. DNA of the CDR3: TGCACCAGCAGCTTGCCAGGGGAGGAGACCCAGTACTTC. As protein: CTSSLPGEETQYF. This sequence joins TRBV5-1 and TRBJ2-5; D is possibly TRBD1 (6 bases). This CDR3 comprises 13 residues. Germline V gene sequence: CDR1 SGHRS, CDR2 YFSETQ.

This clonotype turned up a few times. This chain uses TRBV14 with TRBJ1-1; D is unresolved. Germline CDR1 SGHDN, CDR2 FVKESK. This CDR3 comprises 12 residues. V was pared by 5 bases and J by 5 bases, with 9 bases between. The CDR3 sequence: CASSARHTEAFF. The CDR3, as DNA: TGTGCCAGCAGCGCCCGGCATACTGAAGCTTTCTTT.

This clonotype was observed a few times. The CDR3 region is CASSLRESGRADTEAFF. CDR3 sequence (DNA): TGCGCCAGCAGCTTGAGAGAGTCTGGCAGGGCGGACACTGAAGCTTTCTTT. The V gene is TRBV5-1, the J gene TRBJ1-1; D may be TRBD1 (5 bases). CDR1 and CDR2 from the germline V gene are SGHRS and YFSETQ. V was pared by 1 base and J by 3 bases, with 19 bases between. This CDR3 contains 17 residues.

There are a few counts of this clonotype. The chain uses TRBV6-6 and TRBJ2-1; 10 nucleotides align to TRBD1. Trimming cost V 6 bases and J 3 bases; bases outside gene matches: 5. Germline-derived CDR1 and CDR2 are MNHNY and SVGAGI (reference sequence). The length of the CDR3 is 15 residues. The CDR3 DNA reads TGTGCCAGCAGAACGGACAGGGGGTTCTACAATGAGCAGTTCTTC. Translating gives CASRTDRGFYNEQFF.

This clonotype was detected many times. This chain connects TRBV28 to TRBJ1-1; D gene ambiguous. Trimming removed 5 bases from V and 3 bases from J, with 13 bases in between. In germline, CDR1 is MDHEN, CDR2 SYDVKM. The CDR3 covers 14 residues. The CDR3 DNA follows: TGTGCCAGCAGTGACCAGGAGGTCCACACTGAAGCTTTCTTT. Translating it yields CASSDQEVHTEAFF.

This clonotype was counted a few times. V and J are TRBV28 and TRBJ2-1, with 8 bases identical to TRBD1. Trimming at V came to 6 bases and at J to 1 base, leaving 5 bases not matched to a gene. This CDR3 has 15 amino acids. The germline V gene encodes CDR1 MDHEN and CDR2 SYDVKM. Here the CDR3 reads CASRDRDRSYNEQFF. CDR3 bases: TGTGCCAGCAGAGACCGGGACAGGTCCTACAATGAGCAGTTCTTC.

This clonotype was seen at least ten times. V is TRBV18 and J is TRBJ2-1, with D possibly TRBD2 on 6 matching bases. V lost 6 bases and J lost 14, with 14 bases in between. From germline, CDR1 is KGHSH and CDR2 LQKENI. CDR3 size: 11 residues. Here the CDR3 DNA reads TGTGCCAGCTCCCTCCGGGAGCAGGAGTTCTTC. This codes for CASSLREQEFF. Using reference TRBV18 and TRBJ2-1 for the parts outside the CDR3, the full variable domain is NAGVMQNPRHLVRRRGQEARLRCSPMKGHSHVYWYRQLPEEGLKFMVYLQKENIIDESGMPKERFSAEFPKEGPSILRIQQVVRGDSAAYFCASSLREQEFFGPGTRLTVL.

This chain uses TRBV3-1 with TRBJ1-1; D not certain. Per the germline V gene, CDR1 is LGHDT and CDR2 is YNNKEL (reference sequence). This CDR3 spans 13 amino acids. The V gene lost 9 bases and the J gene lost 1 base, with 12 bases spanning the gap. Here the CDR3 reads CASRTLENTEAFF. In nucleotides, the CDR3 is TGTGCCAGTCGGACCTTAGAGAACACTGAAGCTTTCTTT.

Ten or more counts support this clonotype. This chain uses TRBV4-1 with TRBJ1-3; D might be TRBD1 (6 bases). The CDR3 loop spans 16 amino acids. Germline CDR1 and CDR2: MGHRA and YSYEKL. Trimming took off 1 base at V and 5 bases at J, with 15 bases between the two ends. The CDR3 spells CASSQVFRGRRNTIYF. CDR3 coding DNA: TGCGCCAGCAGCCAAGTTTTTCGGGGGCGAAGAAACACCATATATTTT.

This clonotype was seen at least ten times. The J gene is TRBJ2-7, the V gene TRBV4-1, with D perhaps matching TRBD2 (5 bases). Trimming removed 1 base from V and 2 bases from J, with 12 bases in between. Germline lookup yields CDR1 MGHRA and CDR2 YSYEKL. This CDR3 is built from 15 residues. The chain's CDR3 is CASSQVPGSPYEQYF. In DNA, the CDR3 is TGCGCCAGCAGCCAAGTACCGGGATCCCCCTACGAGCAGTACTTC.

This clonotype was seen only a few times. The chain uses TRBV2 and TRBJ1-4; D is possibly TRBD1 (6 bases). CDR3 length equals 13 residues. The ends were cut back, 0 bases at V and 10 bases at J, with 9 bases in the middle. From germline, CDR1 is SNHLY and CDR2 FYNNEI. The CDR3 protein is CASSEASGAKLFF. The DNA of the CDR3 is TGTGCCAGCAGTGAAGCTTCGGGGGCAAAACTGTTTTTT.

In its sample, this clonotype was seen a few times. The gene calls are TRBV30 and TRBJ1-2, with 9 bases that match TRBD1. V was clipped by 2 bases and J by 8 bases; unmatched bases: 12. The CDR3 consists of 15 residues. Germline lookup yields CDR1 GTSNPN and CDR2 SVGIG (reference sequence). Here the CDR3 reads CAWSSRSTGGWGYTF. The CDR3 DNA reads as TGTGCCTGGAGTAGCCGCAGCACAGGGGGCTGGGGCTACACCTTC.

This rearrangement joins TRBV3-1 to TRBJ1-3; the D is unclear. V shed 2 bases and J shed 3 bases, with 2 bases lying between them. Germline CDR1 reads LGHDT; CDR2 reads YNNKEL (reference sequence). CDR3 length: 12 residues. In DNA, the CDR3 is TGTGCCAGCAGCCAAATTGGAAACACCATATATTTT. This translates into CASSQIGNTIYF.

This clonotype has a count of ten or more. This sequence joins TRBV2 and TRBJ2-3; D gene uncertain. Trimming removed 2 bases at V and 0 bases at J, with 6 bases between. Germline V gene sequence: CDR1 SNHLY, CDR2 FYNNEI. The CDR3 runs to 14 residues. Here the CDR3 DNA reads TGTGCCAGCAGTGAACTGTGGAGCACAGATACGCAGTATTTT. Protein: CASSELWSTDTQYF.

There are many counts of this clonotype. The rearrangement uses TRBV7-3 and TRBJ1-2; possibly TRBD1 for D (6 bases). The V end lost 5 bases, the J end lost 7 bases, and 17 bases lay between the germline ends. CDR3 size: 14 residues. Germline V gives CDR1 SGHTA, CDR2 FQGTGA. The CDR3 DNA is TGTGCCAGCAGCCCCGACGGTTCAGGGGTTGGCTACACCTTC. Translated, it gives CASSPDGSGVGYTF.

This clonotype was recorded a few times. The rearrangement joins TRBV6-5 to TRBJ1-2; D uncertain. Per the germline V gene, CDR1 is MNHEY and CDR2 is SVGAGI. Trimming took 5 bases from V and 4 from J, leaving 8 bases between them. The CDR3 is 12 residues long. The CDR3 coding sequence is TGTGCCAGCAGTGGACTGCGCTATGGCTACACCTTC. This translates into CASSGLRYGYTF.

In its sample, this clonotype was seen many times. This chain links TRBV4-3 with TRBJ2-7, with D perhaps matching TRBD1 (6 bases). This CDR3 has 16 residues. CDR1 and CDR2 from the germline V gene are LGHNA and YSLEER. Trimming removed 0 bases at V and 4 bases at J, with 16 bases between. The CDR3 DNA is TGCGCCAGCAGCCAAGATCGACAGGTGCGAGGGTACGAGCAGTACTTC. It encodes CASSQDRQVRGYEQYF.

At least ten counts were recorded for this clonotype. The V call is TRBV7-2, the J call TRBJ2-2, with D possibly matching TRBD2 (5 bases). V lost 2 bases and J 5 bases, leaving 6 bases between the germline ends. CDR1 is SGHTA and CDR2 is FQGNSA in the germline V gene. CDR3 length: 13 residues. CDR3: CASSLWETGELFF. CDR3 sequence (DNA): TGTGCCAGCAGCTTATGGGAGACCGGGGAGCTGTTTTTT. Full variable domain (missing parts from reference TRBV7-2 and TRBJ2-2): GAGVSQSPSNKVTEKGKDVELRCDPISGHTALYWYRQSLGQGLEFLIYFQGNSAPDKSGLPSDRFSAERTGGSVSTLTIQRTQQEDSAVYLCASSLWETGELFFGEGSRLTVL.